The 30 T cell receptor beta chains reported below all come from one sample, sequenced in a study of post-analysis software for immune sequencing data. Study results and caveats: When patients were compared with controls, a handful of TRBV segments were more frequent, TRBV5-6, TRBV5-1 and TRBV20-1 among them.

The TCR beta cDNA libraries carried unique molecular identifiers. TCRdb passed the PCR reads through MiXCR, listing each CDR3 protein once. The sample shows roughly 580,000 distinct CDR3 sequences, about 40% of them seen only once. No antigen has been assigned to these receptors. The specimen was blood. The receptors derive from a girl aged 10-17 years with multiple sclerosis.

This clonotype was seen just once. The CDR3 is CASSQATSGRTVGTKNIQYF. CDR3 nucleotides: TGCGCCAGCAGCCAAGCAACTAGCGGGAGGACTGTAGGAACCAAAAACATTCAGTACTTC. The chain carries TRBV4-1 and TRBJ2-4, with TRBD2 identical over 12 bases. In germline, CDR1 is MGHRA, CDR2 YSYEKL. Losses at the gene ends were 1 base for V and 2 bases for J; bases not matched to a gene: 12. This CDR3 has 20 amino acids.

This chain uses TRBV20-1 with TRBJ2-7; no firm D call. From germline, CDR1 is DFQATT and CDR2 SNEGSKA (reference sequence). The CDR3 contains 14 residues. Trimming removed 3 bases from V and 0 bases from J, with 12 bases in between. The CDR3 DNA reads TGCAGTGCTAGGGACGGACGGAGCTCCTACGAGCAGTACTTC. Protein product: CSARDGRSSYEQYF.

This CDR3 is CASSYGQATLYEQYF. DNA of the CDR3: TGCGCCAGCAGCTACGGACAGGCGACACTCTACGAGCAGTACTTC. The chain recombines TRBV5-1 with TRBJ2-7, with TRBD1 identical over 7 bases. The germline CDR1 and CDR2 sequences are SGHRS and YFSETQ. V lost 3 bases, J lost 3 bases, and 9 bases stayed unmatched. The length of the CDR3 is 15 residues. Filled out from reference TRBV5-1 and TRBJ2-7, the complete variable domain reads KAGVTQTPRYLIKTRGQQVTLSCSPISGHRSVSWYQQTPGQGLQFLFEYFSETQRNKGNFPGRFSGRQFSNSRSEMNVSTLELGDSALYLCASSYGQATLYEQYFGPGTRLTVT.

The chain couples TRBV7-9 to TRBJ1-2, with no clear D. Trimming cost V 5 bases and J 5 bases, with 12 bases left between them. This CDR3 is built from 13 residues. Germline CDR1 reads SEHNR; CDR2 reads FQNEAQ (reference sequence). The CDR3 nucleotides read TGTGCCAGCAGCCCCATCAGTGGTTATGGCTACACCTTC. This encodes CASSPISGYGYTF.

Note on this clonotype: Mismatch with germline at one junction end may stem from a read error. The chain employs TRBV13 and TRBJ2-5; 12 bases are a match to TRBD2. The DNA end lines up better with TRBJ2-7; the J call may be wrong. Germline V gene sequence: CDR1 PRHDT, CDR2 FYEKMQ (reference sequence). There are 14 residues in the CDR3. The CDR3 coding sequence is TGTGTCAGCAGCTGGACTAGCGGGGACTACGAGCAGTACTTC. This translates into CVSSWTSGDYEQYF.

The rearrangement links TRBV20-1 to TRBJ2-7, with 7 bases that match TRBD1. Per germline, CDR1 DFQATT and CDR2 SNEGSKA (reference sequence). V gave up 0 bases and J gave up 2 bases; unmatched junction bases: 7. The CDR3 runs 15 residues. CDR3 in DNA: TGCAGTGCTAGAGAAGGGGGCAGGAACCCCTACGAGCAGTACTTC. It yields the protein CSAREGGRNPYEQYF.

V usage is TRBV20-1 and J usage is TRBJ2-7, with D tentatively TRBD2 (6 bases). Gene TRBJ2-5 matches the end of the DNA better, so the J call may be wrong. Germline V gene data show CDR1 as DFQATT and CDR2 as SNEGSKA (reference sequence). The CDR3 runs to 14 residues. CDR3 nucleotide sequence: TGCAGTGCTAGAGATGGAGGGTTGGAAGAGACCCAGTACTTC. It yields the protein CSARDGGLEETQYF.

J is TRBJ1-1 and V is TRBV5-1; a weak D match, TRBD1 (6 bases). Germline loops: CDR1 SGHRS, CDR2 YFSETQ. The CDR3 runs 13 residues. V was cut by 5 bases and J by 4 bases, with 12 bases left in between. The CDR3 bases are TGCGCCAGCAGTTCCTCAGGGGCCACTGAAGCTTTCTTT. Its protein is CASSSSGATEAFF.

This chain uses TRBV3-1 with TRBJ1-2, with D uncertain. CDR1 and CDR2 from the germline V gene are LGHDT and YNNKEL (reference sequence). This CDR3 has 16 amino acids. V was clipped by 1 base and J by 4 bases, with 16 bases between them. The CDR3 nucleotides are TGTGCCAGCAGCCAAGGATGGGCCAGTGATTTCTATGGCTACACCTTC. Its protein is CASSQGWASDFYGYTF.

The table lists this clonotype with a count of one. The chain uses TRBV4-1 and TRBJ2-3; D gene unclear. The CDR3 sequence is 14 residues long. Looked up from germline, CDR1 is MGHRA and CDR2 is YSYEKL. The ends were cut back, 1 base at V and 7 bases at J, with 12 bases in the middle. Here the CDR3 reads CASSQVDFPNTQYF. CDR3 bases: TGCGCCAGCAGCCAAGTCGACTTCCCCAATACGCAGTATTTT.

V usage is TRBV13 and J usage is TRBJ2-1; TRBD2 aligns across 11 bases. The CDR3 is made up of 18 amino acids. Trimming removed 5 bases from V and 7 bases from J; junction bases left unmatched: 16. Germline values: CDR1 PRHDT, CDR2 FYEKMQ (reference sequence). CDR3 coding DNA: TGTGCCAGCAGCCGCCAAGGGGGGGGGACTAGCGGCAGGAATGAGCAGTTCTTC. It is translated as CASSRQGGGTSGRNEQFF.

The V gene is TRBV10-3, the J gene TRBJ1-4, with 9 positions matching TRBD1. CDR3 size: 15 residues. CDR1 and CDR2 (germline): ENHRY, SYGVKD. The J segment lost 7 bases and the V segment lost 5 bases, leaving 8 bases of the junction unmatched. CDR3 region: CAISSGQGGSEKLFF. The CDR3, as DNA: TGTGCCATCAGTTCGGGACAGGGCGGGAGTGAAAAACTGTTTTTT.

The chain combines TRBV5-5 with TRBJ2-1, with D uncertain. V dropped 10 bases and J dropped 5 bases, with 16 bases sitting between them. The CDR3 totals 13 residues. Per germline, CDR1 SGHKS and CDR2 YYEKEE (reference sequence). The CDR3 loop is CASYLGPNNEQFF. CDR3 DNA sequence: TGTGCCTCCTACCTTGGGCCGAACAATGAGCAGTTCTTC. Based on the CDR3 plus reference TRBV5-5 and TRBJ2-1, the full variable domain is DAGVTQSPTHLIKTRGQQVTLRCSPISGHKSVSWYQQVLGQGPQFIFQYYEKEERGRGNFPDRFSARQFPNYSSELNVNALLLGDSALYLCASYLGPNNEQFFGPGTRLTVL.

J is TRBJ2-7 and V is TRBV27, with 7 bases aligning to TRBD1. After removal of 7 bases from V and 1 base from J, the junction contained 7 bases not matched to a gene. The germline CDR1 and CDR2 sequences are MNHEY and SMNVEV (reference sequence). The CDR3 covers 14 residues. The CDR3 loop is CASKPGTASYEQYF. CDR3 sequence (DNA): TGTGCCAGCAAGCCCGGGACAGCTTCCTACGAGCAGTACTTC.

This chain uses TRBV20-1 with TRBJ2-4; 8 nucleotides align to TRBD1. The CDR3 runs 15 residues. Per germline, CDR1 DFQATT and CDR2 SNEGSKA (reference sequence). V lost 0 bases, J lost 1 base, and 2 bases stayed unmatched. The CDR3 region has the DNA TGCAGTGCTAGAGATCAGGGGGCTGCCAAAAACATTCAGTACTTC. Amino acids: CSARDQGAAKNIQYF.

This clonotype was observed a few times. This chain links TRBV10-3 with TRBJ2-6; no clear D. V was trimmed by 2 bases and J by 0 bases, leaving 14 bases between them. Germline lookup yields CDR1 ENHRY and CDR2 SYGVKD. The CDR3 runs to 18 residues. CDR3 sequence: CAISELTAIDSGANVLTF. The CDR3 nucleotides read TGTGCCATCAGTGAGCTTACAGCTATAGACTCTGGGGCCAACGTCCTGACTTTC.

The J gene is TRBJ2-3, the V gene TRBV10-3; 12 bases align to TRBD2. Per the germline V gene, CDR1 is ENHRY and CDR2 is SYGVKD. The trim removed 6 bases at V and 4 bases at J, leaving 5 bases unmatched. CDR3 length: 15 residues. The CDR3 reads CAIRETSGRPDTQYF. The CDR3 DNA sequence: TGTGCCATCAGGGAGACTAGCGGGAGACCAGATACGCAGTATTTT.

The chain combines TRBV5-1 with TRBJ2-7, with TRBD1 identical over 8 bases. The CDR3 sequence is 15 residues long. CDR1 and CDR2 (germline): SGHRS, YFSETQ. V lost 9 bases, J lost 0 bases, and 11 bases stayed unmatched. The CDR3 nucleotides read TGCGCCAACTCCTGGGGGGACAGGACCTCCTACGAGCAGTACTTC. It specifies CANSWGDRTSYEQYF.

This rearrangement joins TRBV12-3 or TRBV12-4 to TRBJ2-5; D call uncertain. CDR3 length: 19 residues. V dropped 1 base and J dropped 11 bases, with 32 bases sitting between them. The CDR3 DNA reads TGTGCCAGCAGTTTAGACCGCCCGTTGGCTCGAGATCTGGAGAGAGAGCAGTACTTC. This gives the protein CASSLDRPLARDLEREQYF.

V is TRBV7-9 and J is TRBJ1-6; the D gene is possibly TRBD1 (5 bases). The CDR3 is 12 amino acids. V lost 5 bases and J lost 7, with 6 bases in between. Germline V lookup: CDR1 SEHNR, CDR2 FQNEAQ (reference sequence). CDR3: CASSRQNSPLHF. CDR3 bases: TGTGCCAGCAGCCGACAGAATTCACCCCTCCACTTT.

The V and J genes are TRBV5-1 and TRBJ2-5; 11 positions agree with TRBD1. The CDR3 is 15 amino acids. Germline loops: CDR1 SGHRS, CDR2 YFSETQ. With 4 bases clipped from V and 3 bases from J, the junction kept 5 bases outside the gene matches. CDR3 DNA: TGCGCCAGCAGCCCGGGGACAGGGGGTGAAGAGACCCAGTACTTC. Translated: CASSPGTGGEETQYF.

The chain has TRBV4-2 and TRBJ2-5; TRBD2 aligns across 11 bases. The germline gives CDR1 LGHNA, CDR2 YNFKEQ. The junction had 2 bases not matched to a gene; V was cut back by 3 bases and J by 2 bases. The CDR3 covers 15 residues. The CDR3 coding sequence is TGTGCCAGCAGCCAGGGACTAGCGGCTCAAGAGACCCAGTACTTC. Translating gives CASSQGLAAQETQYF.

The chain uses TRBV5-1 and TRBJ2-1, with D hard to call. Germline V gene sequence: CDR1 SGHRS, CDR2 YFSETQ. V was clipped by 7 bases and J by 0 bases, with 8 bases between them. The CDR3 is 13 amino acids. DNA for the CDR3: TGCGCCAGCGGTCCCTACTCCTACAATGAGCAGTTCTTC. Translating gives CASGPYSYNEQFF.

This clonotype was detected a few times. The V and J genes are TRBV20-1 and TRBJ2-1; no definite D call. This CDR3 region has 13 residues. Germline CDR1 DFQATT, CDR2 SNEGSKA (reference sequence). V was pared by 5 bases and J by 5 bases, with 13 bases between. The CDR3 region is CSADHQVNNEQFF. The CDR3 nucleotides are TGCAGTGCTGACCATCAGGTTAACAATGAGCAGTTCTTC.

This chain links TRBV11-3 with TRBJ2-3; perhaps TRBD1 as D (5 bases). CDR1 and CDR2 (germline): SGHNT, YENEEA. This CDR3 is 14 amino acids long. V gave up 4 bases and J gave up 4 bases, with 12 bases separating them. Here the CDR3 DNA reads TGTGCCAGCAGCTCACCAGGGTCTTCAGATACGCAGTATTTT. Protein sequence: CASSSPGSSDTQYF. Variable domain in full (rest from reference TRBV11-3 and TRBJ2-3): EAGVVQSPRYKIIEKKQPVAFWCNPISGHNTLYWYLQNLGQGPELLIRYENEEAVDDSQLPKDRFSAERLKGVDSTLKIQPAELGDSAVYLCASSSPGSSDTQYFGPGTRLTVL.

This clonotype was observed a few times. The chain uses TRBV7-9 and TRBJ2-1; the D gene is possibly TRBD2 (5 bases). Germline CDR1 is SEHNR and CDR2 is FQNEAQ (reference sequence). The CDR3 is 13 residues long. V lost 0 bases and J 7 bases, leaving 7 bases between the germline ends. In DNA form, the CDR3 reads TGTGCCAGCAGCTTAGCCGGGGAGAATGAGCAGTTCTTC. Its translation is CASSLAGENEQFF.

The rearrangement uses TRBV6-6 and TRBJ2-1; 8 nucleotides align to TRBD2. The CDR3 loop spans 14 amino acids. V lost 5 bases to trimming and J lost 8 bases; unmatched junction nucleotides: 8. Looked up from germline, CDR1 is MNHNY and CDR2 is SVGAGI (reference sequence). CDR3 amino acids: CASSRAGGSDEQFF. Here the CDR3 DNA reads TGTGCCAGCAGTCGGGCGGGAGGCTCCGATGAGCAGTTCTTC.

The rearrangement uses TRBV7-9 and TRBJ1-2; TRBD1 aligns across 8 bases. Unmatched junction bases numbered 8, after V lost 5 bases and J lost 6 bases. Looked up from germline, CDR1 is SEHNR and CDR2 is FQNEAQ (reference sequence). The CDR3 loop spans 14 amino acids. Written as DNA, the CDR3 is TGTGCCAGCAGCCGAGACAGGGGAAGGGATGGCTACACCTTC. Translated, it gives CASSRDRGRDGYTF.

This clonotype was picked up a small number of times. The chain uses TRBV6-5 and TRBJ2-7; tentatively, D is TRBD2 (6 bases). V lost 10 bases and J lost 4, with 20 bases in between. The CDR3 loop spans 14 amino acids. The germline gives CDR1 MNHEY, CDR2 SVGAGI. For the CDR3, the DNA is TGTGCCACCTCCCGCGGGACCCGGGGTTACGAGCAGTACTTC. This encodes CATSRGTRGYEQYF.

This clonotype appeared a few times. For the CDR3, the DNA is TGCGCCAGCAGCGCCGGACAGACAGATACGCAGTATTTT. Residues: CASSAGQTDTQYF. This sequence joins TRBV5-1 and TRBJ2-3; tentatively, D is TRBD1 (6 bases). V was shortened by 4 bases and J by 3 bases, with 9 bases between the two germline ends. This CDR3 has 13 amino acids. CDR1 and CDR2 from the germline V gene are SGHRS and YFSETQ.